This T cell receptor beta chain derives from a study of blood T cell repertoires in COVID-19. Whole-study context: COVID-19 samples from acute and convalescent phases originated in the United States, Italy and Spain.

Study processing details: Reference gene primer amplification gave nucleated cell count estimates. Generated by immunoSEQ multiplex PCR, the TCRdb table keeps only in-frame clones and is missing some. That table is the source of V, J and clone size, and D and trimming were worked out from the DNA. The sample includes 540,000 or so clones, about 89% of them seen just once. This clone appeared a single time. V was cut by 3 bases and J by 0 bases, with 9 bases left in between. This CDR3 region has 15 residues. Germline V lookup: CDR1 MNHNY, CDR2 SVGAGI (reference sequence). While infection was still active, Seattle patients were enrolled and then followed longitudinally.

The rearrangement uses TRBV6-6 and TRBJ1-5; D gene unclear. The specimen sequenced was peripheral blood. This clonotype was sampled from a woman aged 45-59 years with COVID-19, enrolled during active disease. The CDR3 region has the DNA TGTGCCAGCAGTTATGAAGAGAGTAGCAATCAGCCCCAGCATTTT. As protein: CASSYEESSNQPQHF.